Following are 20 T cell receptor beta chains from one sample sequenced in a study of blood T cells in healthy people across ages (dated by TCRdb to 2014 to 2015). Library prep was done by 5' RACE. Sequencing used an Illumina HiSeq 2500. A second PCR of about 7 to 12 cycles was run with a J-beta primer mix and a sample-barcoded 5' primer. The public reads were run again by TCRdb, first through fastp at Q25 and then through MiXCR, and only productive beta chains were kept. Each entry is one CDR3 protein sequence, shown with its most common DNA and genes. The sample records roughly 700,000 distinct CDR3 sequences, about 30% of which are singletons. Together, the top ten hold 15% of the sample. Sequenced: blood. These receptors came from an elderly woman in good health. Donor details come from another sample of the same person, matched by shared clones.

The rearrangement links TRBV6-2 or TRBV6-3 to TRBJ2-1; 10 bases match TRBD2. V was clipped by 8 bases and J by 4 bases; unmatched bases: 20. CDR3 length equals 19 residues. Germline V gene sequence: CDR1 MNHEY, CDR2 SVGEGT. The CDR3 nucleotides are TGTGCCAGCCGTACCGGGGGTAGCGGGGGGCCGGAGGGATACAATGAGCAGTTCTTC. Translated: CASRTGGSGGPEGYNEQFF.

This clonotype appeared many times. The chain uses TRBV15 and TRBJ2-7, with 7 positions matching TRBD1. Germline values: CDR1 LNHNV, CDR2 YYDKDF (reference sequence). The CDR3 has 16 amino acids. V lost 1 base to trimming and J lost 6 bases; unmatched junction nucleotides: 12. CDR3 bases: TGTGCCACCAGCAGAGCCTCCCGGGACAGAAAAGGCGAGCAGTACTTC. Translated: CATSRASRDRKGEQYF.

This CDR3 reads CATKDQLLGQGLTDTQYF. CDR3 DNA: TGTGCCACCAAGGACCAATTATTGGGACAGGGTCTCACAGATACGCAGTATTTT. This chain uses TRBV5-6 with TRBJ2-3; 9 bases are shared with TRBD1. Germline V gives CDR1 SGHDT, CDR2 YYEEEE. This CDR3 comprises 18 residues. Unmatched junction bases numbered 19, after V lost 9 bases and J lost 2 bases.

This clonotype was recorded a few times. CDR3 sequence reads: CASRLGTGTQSTDTQYF. The CDR3 nucleotides read TGCGCCAGCAGGTTAGGGACAGGGACTCAGAGCACAGATACGCAGTATTTT. The chain is built from TRBV5-1 and TRBJ2-3, with TRBD1 identical over 9 bases. The J segment lost 0 bases and the V segment lost 5 bases, leaving 10 bases of the junction unmatched. The CDR3 is 17 residues long. Per the germline V gene, CDR1 is SGHRS and CDR2 is YFSETQ. The variable domain in full, with the rest retrieved from reference TRBV5-1 and TRBJ2-3, is KAGVTQTPRYLIKTRGQQVTLSCSPISGHRSVSWYQQTPGQGLQFLFEYFSETQRNKGNFPGRFSGRQFSNSRSEMNVSTLELGDSALYLCASRLGTGTQSTDTQYFGPGTRLTVL.

This clonotype was detected ten times or more. The chain links TRBV29-1 to TRBJ2-5; D is possibly TRBD2 (5 bases). Germline lookup yields CDR1 SQVTM and CDR2 ANQGSEA. The CDR3 has 15 amino acids. Trimming removed 6 bases at V and 5 bases at J, with 22 bases between. The CDR3 coding sequence is TGCAGCGTCCTTGCCCTGACGGGTAGGAGGGAGACCCAGTACTTC. Residues: CSVLALTGRRETQYF.

This clonotype came up many times. V and J are TRBV5-1 and TRBJ2-5, with 9 bases identical to TRBD1. CDR3 size: 14 residues. The germline CDR1 and CDR2 sequences are SGHRS and YFSETQ. The V gene end was trimmed by 4 bases and the J gene end by 4 bases; junction bases not matched to a gene: 5. The CDR3 protein is CASSGTTGGETQYF. The DNA for the CDR3 is TGCGCCAGCAGCGGGACGACAGGGGGAGAGACCCAGTACTTC.

The chain recombines TRBV20-1 with TRBJ2-1; 9 bases agree with TRBD2. There are 14 residues in the CDR3. Trimming took 8 bases from V and 3 from J; bases not matched to a gene: 8. CDR1 and CDR2 (germline): DFQATT, SNEGSKA (reference sequence). CDR3 in DNA: TGCAGTCTCGTGACTAGCGGAATCTACAATGAGCAGTTCTTC. It yields the protein CSLVTSGIYNEQFF.

This chain joins TRBV5-1 and TRBJ2-5; 10 bases fit TRBD1. V trimming: 7 bases; J trimming: 11 bases; junction bases outside the gene matches: 11. There are 13 residues in the CDR3. Germline V lookup: CDR1 SGHRS, CDR2 YFSETQ. DNA for the CDR3: TGCGCCAGCGGGACAGGGGCGGTTAATGAGCAGTACTTC. It specifies CASGTGAVNEQYF.

On this clonotype itself: A much larger clone differs from this one at a single base, so this may be a read error. The V gene is TRBV20-1, the J gene TRBJ2-3; 10 nucleotides line up with TRBD2. Germline trimming cut 7 bases from V and 4 bases from J; bases unmatched to any gene: 11. This CDR3 contains 15 residues. The germline V gene has CDR1 DFQATT and CDR2 SNEGSKA (reference sequence). The CDR3 loop reads CSDETSGGGPDTQYF. CDR3 sequence (DNA): TGCAGTGATGAAACAAGCGGGGGGGGCCCAGATACGCAGTATTTT.

This clonotype showed up just a few times. The chain carries TRBV7-9 and TRBJ1-1; D is unresolved. The V and J ends lost 6 bases and 1 base respectively, with 15 bases between them. Germline lookup yields CDR1 SEHNR and CDR2 FQNEAQ (reference sequence). The CDR3 consists of 15 residues. The DNA for the CDR3 is TGTGCCAGCAGTCCCGCCCTTTACAGGAACACTGAAGCTTTCTTT. This translates into CASSPALYRNTEAFF.

J is TRBJ1-4 and V is TRBV30; D is undetermined. Germline V lookup: CDR1 GTSNPN, CDR2 SVGIG (reference sequence). V was shortened by 2 bases and J by 8 bases, with 12 bases between the two germline ends. CDR3 length: 13 residues. DNA of the CDR3: TGTGCCTGGAGTATTCTGGTAGGAGAAAAACTGTTTTTT. Translation gives CAWSILVGEKLFF. The full variable domain, in which reference TRBV30 and TRBJ1-4 provide the parts outside the CDR3, is SQTIHQWPATLVQPVGSPLSLECTVEGTSNPNLYWYRQAAGRGLQLLFYSVGIGQISSEVPQNLSASRPQDRQFILSSKKLLLSDSGFYLCAWSILVGEKLFFGSGTQLSVL.

This clonotype was found many times. This chain links TRBV7-2 with TRBJ1-4; D remains unclear. V dropped 1 base and J dropped 4 bases, with 10 bases sitting between them. The CDR3 spans 15 residues. CDR1 SGHTA and CDR2 FQGNSA come from the germline V gene. The CDR3 sequence: CASSLGQPYNEKLFF. The CDR3 nucleotides read TGTGCCAGCAGCTTAGGGCAGCCTTATAATGAAAAACTGTTTTTT.

This clonotype was seen repeatedly, ten times or more. The chain recombines TRBV9 with TRBJ2-7, with 10 nucleotides matching TRBD2. J was trimmed by 3 bases and V by 0 bases; bases with no gene match: 0. Germline-derived CDR1 and CDR2 are SGDLS and YYNGEE. The length of the CDR3 is 14 residues. The CDR3 DNA is TGTGCCAGCAGCGTAGCTAGCGGGGGCTACGAGCAGTACTTC. This codes for CASSVASGGYEQYF.

This clonotype was counted only a few times. A read error may be the cause here, since a much bigger clone is one base away. J is TRBJ2-5 and V is TRBV20-1, with D perhaps matching TRBD1 (6 bases). TRBJ2-7 explains the end of the DNA better; the J call may be wrong. Germline CDR1 is DFQATT and CDR2 is SNEGSKA (reference sequence). The CDR3 length is 12 residues. The CDR3 reads CSGRGTHYEQYF. CDR3 bases: TGCAGTGGTAGGGGGACCCACTACGAGCAGTACTTC.

There are many counts of this clonotype. The V call is TRBV4-1, the J call TRBJ1-4; D unclear. The V end was cut by 4 bases, the J end by 5 bases, with 14 bases between. Germline CDR1 is MGHRA and CDR2 is YSYEKL. This CDR3 has 15 residues. The CDR3 sequence: CASSLHGNGNEKLFF. The CDR3 DNA follows: TGCGCCAGCAGCCTCCACGGGAACGGGAATGAAAAACTGTTTTTT.

This rearrangement joins TRBV7-2 to TRBJ2-4, with TRBD2 matching 7 bases. Germline lookup yields CDR1 SGHTA and CDR2 FQGNSA. The J segment lost 7 bases and the V segment lost 1 base, leaving 7 bases of the junction unmatched. The CDR3 length is 15 residues. The CDR3 protein is CASSLVGGGVNIQYF. The DNA of the CDR3 is TGTGCCAGCAGCTTAGTGGGCGGGGGTGTTAACATTCAGTACTTC.

V and J are TRBV9 and TRBJ2-5; 13 bases agree with TRBD2. The CDR3 sequence is 16 residues long. The J segment lost 5 bases and the V segment lost 4 bases, leaving 8 bases of the junction unmatched. Germline lookup yields CDR1 SGDLS and CDR2 YYNGEE. CDR3: CASSLSPGLAGETQYF. The CDR3 DNA follows: TGTGCCAGCAGCCTAAGCCCGGGACTAGCGGGGGAGACCCAGTACTTC.

V usage is TRBV20-1 and J usage is TRBJ1-5; 10 nucleotides agree with TRBD1. Per the germline V gene, CDR1 is DFQATT and CDR2 is SNEGSKA (reference sequence). This CDR3 contains 16 residues. With V trimmed by 0 bases and J by 6 bases, 8 bases remained unmatched. CDR3 in amino acids: CSARDFKTGGGQPQHF. The CDR3 bases are TGCAGTGCTAGAGATTTCAAGACAGGGGGCGGTCAGCCCCAGCATTTT.

This clonotype was detected ten times or more. This chain's CDR3 is CASSQDSTSFGYTF. Here the CDR3 DNA reads TGTGCCAGCAGCCAGGACAGTACCTCTTTTGGCTACACCTTC. This chain joins TRBV4-2 and TRBJ1-2; possible D gene TRBD1, 6 bases. Germline values: CDR1 LGHNA, CDR2 YNFKEQ. The CDR3 is made up of 14 amino acids. Deletions cut 3 bases from V and 7 bases from J, with 15 bases between.

This clonotype was observed at least ten times. The chain uses TRBV28 and TRBJ2-1; 7 positions agree with TRBD2. Per the germline V gene, CDR1 is MDHEN and CDR2 is SYDVKM. The CDR3 is 19 amino acids. The V and J ends lost 7 bases and 1 base, in that order; junction bases with no gene match: 19. The CDR3 coding sequence is TGTGCCAGCACCGCCAGCGGGGATGGGCTATCTAGATCCTACAATGAGCAGTTCTTC. This gives the protein CASTASGDGLSRSYNEQFF.